The 27 T cell receptor beta chains below all came from one sample that was sequenced in a study of cytomegalovirus exposure and HLA in healthy donors. The PCR contained 60 Vbeta and 13 Jbeta primers. TCRdb keeps only in-frame clones here, not all; method: immunoSEQ multiplex PCR. The table shows 80,000 to 95,000 clones, with approximately 86% occurring only once. The sequencing input was PBMCs. These receptors were collected from a man aged 25-45 years in good health and CMV-seropositive.

CDR3 residues: CAWTEVAGELFF. In DNA form, the CDR3 reads TGTGCCTGGACTGAAGTAGCCGGGGAGCTGTTTTTT. The chain couples TRBV30 to TRBJ2-2; D is unresolved. CDR3 length: 12 residues. The V gene's germline CDR1 is GTSNPN and CDR2 SVGIG (reference sequence). Trimming removed 4 bases at V and 6 bases at J, with 9 bases between.

The rearrangement joins TRBV28 to TRBJ1-5; D is possibly TRBD1 (6 bases). Germline values: CDR1 MDHEN, CDR2 SYDVKM. Trimming removed 9 bases from V and 2 bases from J, with 11 bases in between. The CDR3 totals 13 residues. The CDR3 reads CASGAGGNQPQHF. The CDR3 region has the DNA TGTGCCAGTGGGGCAGGGGGCAATCAGCCCCAGCATTTT.

This chain's CDR3 is CASSPGTGGEKLFF. The CDR3 region has the DNA TGTGCCAGCAGTCCTGGGACAGGGGGGGAAAAACTGTTTTTT. The genes are TRBV28 and TRBJ1-4; 11 bases match TRBD1. V was pared by 5 bases and J by 8 bases, with 4 bases of the junction left unmatched. The CDR3 contains 14 residues. The germline CDR1 and CDR2 sequences are MDHEN and SYDVKM.

This rearrangement joins TRBV5-1 to TRBJ2-7, with TRBD1 as a possible D gene (5 bases). Trimming removed 0 bases from V and 0 bases from J, with 13 bases in between. This CDR3 has 16 amino acids. Germline lookup yields CDR1 SGHRS and CDR2 YFSETQ. The CDR3 here is CASSLGAGIISYEQYF. The CDR3 DNA reads TGCGCCAGCAGCTTGGGGGCAGGGATCATCTCCTACGAGCAGTACTTC.

Only one count was recorded for this clone. V and J are TRBV11-2 and TRBJ2-1; TRBD1 agrees at 7 bases. Germline V CDR1 and CDR2: SGHAT, FQNNGV. J lost 7 bases, V lost 5 bases, and 11 bases had no gene match. The CDR3 consists of 15 residues. In nucleotides, the CDR3 is TGTGCCAGCAGCATCCGGGACAGTGGAGAAAATGAGCAGTTCTTC. It codes for CASSIRDSGENEQFF.

The chain carries TRBV7-2 and TRBJ2-5; TRBD2 matches 12 bases. CDR1 and CDR2 from the germline V gene are SGHTA and FQGNSA. V shed 5 bases, J shed 1 base, and the junction held 11 bases outside the gene matches. The CDR3 is 18 residues long. The CDR3 spells CASSQGLAGSRGQETQYF. The CDR3 DNA reads TGTGCCAGCAGCCAGGGACTAGCGGGTTCCCGGGGCCAAGAGACCCAGTACTTC. The entire variable domain, with the rest obtained from reference TRBV7-2 and TRBJ2-5, is as follows: GAGVSQSPSNKVTEKGKDVELRCDPISGHTALYWYRQSLGQGLEFLIYFQGNSAPDKSGLPSDRFSAERTGGSVSTLTIQRTQQEDSAVYLCASSQGLAGSRGQETQYFGPGTRLLVL.

The V gene is TRBV5-4, the J gene TRBJ2-7; 7 bases are a match to TRBD1. Unmatched junction bases numbered 4, after V lost 4 bases and J lost 3 bases. Germline loops: CDR1 SGHNT, CDR2 YYREEE (reference sequence). This CDR3 contains 13 residues. Here the CDR3 reads CASSRDSFYEQYF. The CDR3 DNA sequence: TGTGCCAGCAGCCGGGACAGCTTCTACGAGCAGTACTTC.

The chain recombines TRBV5-1 with TRBJ2-3; D possibly corresponds to TRBD1 (6 bases). V lost 0 bases and J lost 1, with 15 bases in between. Looked up from germline, CDR1 is SGHRS and CDR2 is YFSETQ. CDR3 length: 17 residues. CDR3 amino acids: CASSLDSGVGGTDTQYF. CDR3 in DNA: TGCGCCAGCAGCTTGGATTCAGGGGTAGGGGGCACAGATACGCAGTATTTT.

This clone was seen a single time. The rearrangement joins TRBV4-1 to TRBJ1-2; the match to TRBD1 covers 7 bases. CDR3 size: 15 residues. The germline V gene encodes CDR1 MGHRA and CDR2 YSYEKL. The trim removed 1 base at V and 5 bases at J, leaving 7 bases unmatched. The CDR3 DNA is TGCGCCAGCAGCCAAGGAGGCGCAGGGGGTTATGGCTACACCTTC. Protein sequence: CASSQGGAGGYGYTF.

This rearrangement joins TRBV11-2 to TRBJ1-2; D is unresolved. Germline lookup yields CDR1 SGHAT and CDR2 FQNNGV. Trimming pared 6 bases from V and 3 bases from J, leaving 11 bases between. The CDR3 loop spans 13 amino acids. The DNA for the CDR3 is TGTGCCAGCAGACCTGCGGGGTACTATGGCTACACCTTC. This encodes CASRPAGYYGYTF.

The chain couples TRBV5-1 to TRBJ1-5, with 8 bases identical to TRBD1. Germline V lookup: CDR1 SGHRS, CDR2 YFSETQ. Trimming removed 4 bases from V and 9 bases from J; junction bases left unmatched: 9. The CDR3 is 14 amino acids. CDR3 DNA sequence: TGCGCCAGCAGCGTAGGGACAGGCGGTGGGCCCCAGCATTTT. Protein: CASSVGTGGGPQHF.

The chain is built from TRBV7-9 and TRBJ2-5; the D gene is possibly TRBD1 (5 bases). This CDR3 spans 16 amino acids. From germline, CDR1 is SEHNR and CDR2 FQNEAQ (reference sequence). Trimming shortened V by 0 bases and J by 5 bases, and 16 bases separated the two germline ends. DNA for the CDR3: TGTGCCAGCAGCTTAGCGGGGCAGGGTAAGAGGGAGACCCAGTACTTC. Encoded protein: CASSLAGQGKRETQYF.

The chain combines TRBV5-1 with TRBJ1-2, with TRBD1 as a possible D gene (6 bases). The CDR3 has 15 amino acids. Germline V gives CDR1 SGHRS, CDR2 YFSETQ. V lost 0 bases and J 4 bases, leaving 13 bases between the germline ends. DNA for the CDR3: TGCGCCAGCAGCTTGGCCATACAGGGTGGCTATGGCTACACCTTC. Its translation: CASSLAIQGGYGYTF.

Of note for this clone: One end of the junction fails to match germline, which may point to a read error. The chain uses TRBV7-9 and TRBJ1-2; D unresolved. Germline V gene data show CDR1 as SEHNR and CDR2 as FQNEAQ (reference sequence). CDR3 size: 12 residues. The DNA for the CDR3 is TGTTCCAGCAGCTCCCAGAACTATGGCTACACCTTC. It is translated as CSSSSQNYGYTF.

This chain connects TRBV19 to TRBJ1-4, with 9 bases matching TRBD1. The V gene's germline CDR1 is LNHDA and CDR2 SQIVND (reference sequence). The CDR3 loop spans 15 amino acids. After removal of 4 bases from V and 7 bases from J, the junction contained 7 bases not matched to a gene. The CDR3: CASSTLPTGGEKLFF. The CDR3 DNA follows: TGTGCCAGTAGTACTCTACCGACAGGGGGTGAAAAACTGTTTTTT.

The J gene is TRBJ1-1, the V gene TRBV4-1; no reliable D call. The CDR3 covers 13 residues. Germline-derived CDR1 and CDR2 are MGHRA and YSYEKL. The V and J ends lost 1 base and 5 bases respectively, with 8 bases between them. CDR3 DNA sequence: TGCGCCAGCAGCCAAGCAGAGAGGACTGAAGCTTTCTTT. Translating it yields CASSQAERTEAFF.

This chain uses TRBV9 with TRBJ2-5, with 13 bases aligning to TRBD2. V was clipped by 0 bases and J by 5 bases; unmatched bases: 7. Germline CDR1 SGDLS, CDR2 YYNGEE. The length of the CDR3 is 17 residues. The CDR3 protein is CASSVGWTSGSWETQYF. The DNA of the CDR3 is TGTGCCAGCAGCGTAGGGTGGACTAGCGGGAGCTGGGAGACCCAGTACTTC.

The genes are TRBV27 and TRBJ2-3, with 8 bases that match TRBD1. Germline V CDR1 and CDR2: MNHEY, SMNVEV (reference sequence). The CDR3 has 16 residues. The V segment lost 5 bases and the J segment 3 bases; nucleotides outside the gene matches: 10. DNA for the CDR3: TGTGCCAGCAGTCCGAGACAGGGGATTAGGACAGATACGCAGTATTTT. Protein sequence: CASSPRQGIRTDTQYF.

The genes are TRBV28 and TRBJ1-4; D unresolved. The CDR3 is 14 residues long. Trimming took 3 bases from V and 4 from J, leaving 9 bases between them. CDR1 MDHEN and CDR2 SYDVKM come from the germline V gene. The CDR3 region has the DNA TGTGCCAGCAGTTTGTGGAGCAATAATGAAAAACTGTTTTTT. Its translation: CASSLWSNNEKLFF.

The V gene is TRBV28, the J gene TRBJ2-7; 10 bases fit TRBD2. With 6 bases clipped from V and 7 bases from J, the junction kept 15 bases outside the gene matches. The CDR3 extends over 16 amino acids. Germline V gives CDR1 MDHEN, CDR2 SYDVKM. The CDR3 DNA sequence: TGTGCCAGCAGCCATGATCAGCGGGAGGGCCCCTTTGAGCAGTACTTC. Amino acid sequence: CASSHDQREGPFEQYF.

V is TRBV27 and J is TRBJ1-5; tentative D call: TRBD1 (5 bases). Trimming took off 5 bases at V and 4 bases at J, with 9 bases between the two ends. The CDR3 loop spans 13 amino acids. Germline lookup yields CDR1 MNHEY and CDR2 SMNVEV (reference sequence). The CDR3 spells CASSPDRNQPQHF. Written as DNA, the CDR3 is TGTGCCAGCAGTCCTGACAGAAATCAGCCCCAGCATTTT.

This clone was seen just once. J is TRBJ1-4 and V is TRBV28, with TRBD1 as a possible D gene (5 bases). V lost 5 bases to trimming and J lost 8 bases, with 18 bases between them. CDR1 and CDR2 (germline): MDHEN, SYDVKM. The CDR3 is 15 residues long. The CDR3 region is CASSPLGGYGEKLFF. The CDR3 nucleotides read TGTGCCAGCAGTCCCCTTGGGGGGTACGGCGAAAAACTGTTTTTT.

This clone was observed a handful of times. This chain uses TRBV27 with TRBJ1-5, with 8 bases that match TRBD1. CDR3 length: 16 amino acids. The V gene end was trimmed by 3 bases and the J gene end by 7 bases; junction bases not matched to a gene: 11. CDR1 is MNHEY, CDR2 SMNVEV, per germline (reference sequence). The CDR3 spells CASSFVYRTGHQPQHF. CDR3 DNA sequence: TGTGCCAGCAGTTTTGTATATCGGACAGGGCACCAGCCCCAGCATTTT.

The J gene is TRBJ1-2, the V gene TRBV28; D uncertain. With 1 base removed from V and 4 bases from J, the gap between germline ends came to 28 bases. This CDR3 has 20 residues. Germline V CDR1 and CDR2: MDHEN, SYDVKM. The CDR3, as DNA: TGTGCCAGCAGTTTATCGGTTGGGCGTAGTTCTAAGCAAACCCTCTATGGCTACACCTTC. This gives the protein CASSLSVGRSSKQTLYGYTF.

The chain uses TRBV9 and TRBJ1-2; 8 nucleotides line up with TRBD1. CDR3 length: 15 amino acids. Looked up from germline, CDR1 is SGDLS and CDR2 is YYNGEE. Germline trimming cut 0 bases from V and 7 bases from J; bases unmatched to any gene: 8. In DNA, the CDR3 is TGTGCCAGCAGCGTAGATCTCCAGGGGGCGAGTGGCTACACCTTC. It is translated as CASSVDLQGASGYTF.

A few counts support this clone. The chain is built from TRBV9 and TRBJ2-3; TRBD1 is a possible D gene (5 bases). Trimming took 3 bases from V and 0 from J, leaving 5 bases between them. The CDR3 runs to 13 residues. The germline V gene has CDR1 SGDLS and CDR2 YYNGEE. CDR3 nucleotide sequence: TGTGCCAGCAGCGAGGGGAGCACAGATACGCAGTATTTT. Translated: CASSEGSTDTQYF.

This clone occurred a few times. The chain links TRBV5-1 to TRBJ2-3; 8 bases line up with TRBD1. The CDR3 runs to 15 residues. Trimming took 4 bases from V and 4 from J; bases not matched to a gene: 8. Germline CDR1 is SGHRS and CDR2 is YFSETQ. The CDR3 sequence is CASSPEGTGPDTQYF. The CDR3 coding sequence is TGCGCCAGCAGCCCGGAGGGGACAGGACCAGATACGCAGTATTTT.